These 9 T cell receptor beta chains came from one sample sequenced in a study of T cells in Graves' hyperthyroidism and ophthalmopathy (dated by TCRdb to the late 2010s). To prepare the library, multiplex PCR was applied. Sequencing used an Illumina HiSeq 2000. The TCR beta CDR3 regions were amplified from RNA transcripts. A first-round RT-PCR of the TCR CDR3 used the HTBI primer set with the Qiagen OneStep RT-PCR kit. TCRdb cleaned the public reads at Q25 with fastp, built clones with MiXCR and kept in-frame beta chains. Each CDR3 protein gets just one entry, which takes the most common genes and DNA from the rows behind it. This sample has hundreds of thousands of distinct CDR3 sequences in its table, and about 20% of those were observed once. 40% to 50% of the sample is in the top ten clones. The sequenced material came from blood. The receptors come from a man aged 40-49 years with Graves' ophthalmopathy.

Concerning this clonotype itself: Its ends do not fully match the called genes, so a read error is possible. The chain combines TRBV7-2 with TRBJ2-2; a possible D gene is TRBD2 (5 bases). The CDR3 length is 13 residues. Germline V gene lookup returns CDR1 SGHTA and CDR2 FQGNSA. In DNA, the CDR3 is TGTGCCAGCAGACGTACAAACACCGGGGAGCTGCTTTTT. It translates to CASRRTNTGELLF.

This clonotype turned up a few times. The chain has TRBV6-1 and TRBJ2-7; perhaps D is TRBD1 or TRBD2 (5 bases each). Germline CDR1 and CDR2: MNHNS and SASEGT. The germline V and J ends were trimmed by 6 bases and 0 bases, with 24 bases remaining between them. This CDR3 has 18 residues. DNA for the CDR3: TGTGCCAGCAGGGGTACTATTGGGACGTCGTTGAGCTCCTACGAGCAGTACTTC. It yields the protein CASRGTIGTSLSSYEQYF.

CDR3 amino acids: CAWRGLAGDSTGELFF. In DNA form, the CDR3 reads TGTGCCTGGAGGGGACTAGCGGGGGATTCCACCGGGGAGCTGTTTTTT. The chain combines TRBV30 with TRBJ2-2; 14 nucleotides match TRBD2. CDR1 GTSNPN and CDR2 SVGIG come from the germline V gene (reference sequence). The CDR3 contains 16 residues. Losses at the gene ends were 3 bases for V and 4 bases for J; bases not matched to a gene: 4.

This clonotype has a handful of counts. The chain employs TRBV7-8 and TRBJ1-1, with D possibly being TRBD1 (5 bases). Germline CDR1 reads SGHVS; CDR2 reads FQNEAQ. This CDR3 spans 14 amino acids. Between the trimmed V and J ends, which lost 7 bases and 0 bases, there was a span of 12 bases. Written as DNA, the CDR3 is TGTGCCAGCAACCCGGACAAGGTGAACACTGAAGCTTTCTTT. It translates to CASNPDKVNTEAFF.

The chain recombines TRBV30 with TRBJ2-3, with D perhaps given as TRBD1 or TRBD2 (5 bases each). Germline V gene lookup returns CDR1 GTSNPN and CDR2 SVGIG (reference sequence). The CDR3 runs 10 residues. The V end was cut by 5 bases, the J end by 10 bases, with 10 bases between. The chain's CDR3 is CAWGGGAQYF. DNA for the CDR3: TGTGCCTGGGGGGGTGGGGCGCAGTATTTT.

There are many counts of this clonotype. The chain uses TRBV10-3 and TRBJ1-2, with TRBD1 identical over 8 bases. CDR1 is ENHRY, CDR2 SYGVKD, per germline. Losses at the gene ends were 6 bases for V and 10 bases for J; bases not matched to a gene: 19. The CDR3 has 16 amino acids. The CDR3 bases are TGTGCCATCAGCAAGGACAGGGCACGCGGGGGTGGGGACTACACCTTC. Amino acids: CAISKDRARGGGDYTF.

This chain links TRBV20-1 with TRBJ2-2, with 8 bases matching TRBD1. The CDR3 is 14 amino acids. The germline V gene has CDR1 DFQATT and CDR2 SNEGSKA (reference sequence). Trimming removed 3 bases from V and 7 bases from J; junction bases left unmatched: 7. CDR3: CSARGTGLSGELFF. The CDR3 nucleotides read TGCAGTGCTAGGGGGACAGGATTAAGCGGGGAGCTGTTTTTT.

Ten or more counts support this clonotype. J is TRBJ1-3 and V is TRBV18; D unclear. V was trimmed by 8 bases and J by 0 bases, leaving 11 bases between them. The CDR3 is made up of 14 amino acids. Germline assignment: CDR1 KGHSH and CDR2 LQKENI. DNA for the CDR3: TGTGCCAGCCGAACCCCTAGCTCTGGAAACACCATATATTTT. It encodes CASRTPSSGNTIYF.

This clonotype was found a few times. The chain employs TRBV6-1 and TRBJ1-5; the match to TRBD1 covers 7 bases. Germline lookup yields CDR1 MNHNS and CDR2 SASEGT. The J segment lost 1 base and the V segment lost 5 bases, leaving 5 bases of the junction unmatched. The CDR3 consists of 15 residues. The CDR3 DNA is TGTGCCAGCAGTCGTGGACAGGAAAGCAATCAGCCCCAGCATTTT. Translating gives CASSRGQESNQPQHF.